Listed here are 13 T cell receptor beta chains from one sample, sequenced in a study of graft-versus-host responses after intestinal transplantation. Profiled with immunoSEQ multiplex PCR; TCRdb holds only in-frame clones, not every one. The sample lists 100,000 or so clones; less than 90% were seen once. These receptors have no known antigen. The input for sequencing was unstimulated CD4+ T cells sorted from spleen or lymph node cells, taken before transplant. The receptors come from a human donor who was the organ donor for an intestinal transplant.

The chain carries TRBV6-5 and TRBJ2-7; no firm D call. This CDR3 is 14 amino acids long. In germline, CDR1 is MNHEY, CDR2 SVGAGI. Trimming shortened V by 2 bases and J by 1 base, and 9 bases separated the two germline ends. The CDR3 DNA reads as TGTGCCAGCAGTTACAGGGATGGGTCCTACGAGCAGTACTTC. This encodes CASSYRDGSYEQYF.

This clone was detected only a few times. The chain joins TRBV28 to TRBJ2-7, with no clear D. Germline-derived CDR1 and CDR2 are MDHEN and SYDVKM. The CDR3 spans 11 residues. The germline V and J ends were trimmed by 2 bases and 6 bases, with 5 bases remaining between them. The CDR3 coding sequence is TGTGCCAGCAGTTTAGGGGTCGAGCAGTACTTC. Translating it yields CASSLGVEQYF.

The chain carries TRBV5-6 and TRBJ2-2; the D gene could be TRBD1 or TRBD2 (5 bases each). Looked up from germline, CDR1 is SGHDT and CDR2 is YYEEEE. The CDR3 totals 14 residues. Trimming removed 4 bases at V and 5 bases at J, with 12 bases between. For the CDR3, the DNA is TGTGCCAGCAGCCCGCTGGGGGAAACCGGGGAGCTGTTTTTT. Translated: CASSPLGETGELFF.

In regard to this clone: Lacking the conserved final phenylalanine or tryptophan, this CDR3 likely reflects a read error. CDR3 DNA sequence: TGTGCCAGCAGTTTAGCAAGACAGGGAAAGACTGAAGCTTTCCTT. This gives the protein CASSLARQGKTEAFL. The chain carries TRBV28 and TRBJ1-1, with 7 bases that match TRBD1. The length of the CDR3 is 15 residues. From germline, CDR1 is MDHEN and CDR2 SYDVKM. V dropped 2 bases and J dropped 5; count of bases not matched to a gene: 8.

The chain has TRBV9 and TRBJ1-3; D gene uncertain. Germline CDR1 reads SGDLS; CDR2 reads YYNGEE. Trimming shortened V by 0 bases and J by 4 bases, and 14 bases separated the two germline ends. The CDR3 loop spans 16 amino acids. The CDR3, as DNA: TGTGCCAGCAGCGTAGAGTTGGTGTCGCAAGGAAACACCATATATTTT. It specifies CASSVELVSQGNTIYF.

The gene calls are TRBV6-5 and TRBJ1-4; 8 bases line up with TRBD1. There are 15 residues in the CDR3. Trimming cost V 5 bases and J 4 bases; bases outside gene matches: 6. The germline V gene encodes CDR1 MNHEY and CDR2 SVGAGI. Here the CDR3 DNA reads TGTGCCAGCAGTCGAGGACAGGGTGGTAATGAAAAACTGTTTTTT. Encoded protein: CASSRGQGGNEKLFF.

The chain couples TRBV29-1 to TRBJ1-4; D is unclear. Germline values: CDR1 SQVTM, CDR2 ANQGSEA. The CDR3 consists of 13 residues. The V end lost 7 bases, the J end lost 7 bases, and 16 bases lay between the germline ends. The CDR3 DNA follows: TGCAGCGGACAACGAGGGATGGGTGAAAAACTGTTTTTT. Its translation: CSGQRGMGEKLFF.

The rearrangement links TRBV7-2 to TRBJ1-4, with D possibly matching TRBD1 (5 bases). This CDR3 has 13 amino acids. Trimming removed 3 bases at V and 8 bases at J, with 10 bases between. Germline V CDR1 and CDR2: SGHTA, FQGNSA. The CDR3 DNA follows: TGTGCCAGCAGCTTGGGACGGAGGGAAAAACTGTTTTTT. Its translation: CASSLGRREKLFF.

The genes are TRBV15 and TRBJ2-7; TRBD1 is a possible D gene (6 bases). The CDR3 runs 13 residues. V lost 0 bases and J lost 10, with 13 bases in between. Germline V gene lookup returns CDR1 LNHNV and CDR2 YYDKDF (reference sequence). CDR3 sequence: CATSRDRQALQYF. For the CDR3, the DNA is TGTGCCACCAGCAGAGATCGACAGGCCCTCCAGTACTTC.

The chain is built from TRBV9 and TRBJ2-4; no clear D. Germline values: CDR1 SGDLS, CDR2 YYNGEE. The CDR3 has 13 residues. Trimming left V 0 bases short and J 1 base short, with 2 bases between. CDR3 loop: CASSVAAKNIQYF. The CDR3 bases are TGTGCCAGCAGCGTAGCTGCCAAAAACATTCAGTACTTC.

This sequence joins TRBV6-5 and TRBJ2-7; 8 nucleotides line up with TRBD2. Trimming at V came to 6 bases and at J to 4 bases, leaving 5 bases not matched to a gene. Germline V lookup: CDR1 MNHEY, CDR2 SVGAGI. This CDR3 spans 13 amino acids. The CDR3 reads CASSTGGWYEQYF. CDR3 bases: TGTGCCAGCAGCACGGGGGGGTGGTACGAGCAGTACTTC.

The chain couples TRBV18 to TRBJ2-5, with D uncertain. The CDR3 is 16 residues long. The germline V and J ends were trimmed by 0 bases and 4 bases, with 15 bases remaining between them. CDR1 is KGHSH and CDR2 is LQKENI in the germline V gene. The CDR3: CASSPPIKGWGETQYF. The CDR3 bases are TGTGCCAGCTCACCACCCATTAAAGGATGGGGAGAGACCCAGTACTTC. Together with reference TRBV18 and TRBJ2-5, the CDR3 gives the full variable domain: NAGVMQNPRHLVRRRGQEARLRCSPMKGHSHVYWYRQLPEEGLKFMVYLQKENIIDESGMPKERFSAEFPKEGPSILRIQQVVRGDSAAYFCASSPPIKGWGETQYFGPGTRLLVL.

CDR3 protein: CASSLGTSNQPQHF. As DNA, the CDR3 is TGTGCCAGCAGCTTAGGGACAAGCAATCAGCCCCAGCATTTT. The chain carries TRBV7-8 and TRBJ1-5; a weak D match, TRBD1 (5 bases). In germline, CDR1 is SGHVS, CDR2 FQNEAQ. V gave up 1 base and J gave up 1 base, with 5 bases separating them. CDR3 length: 14 residues.